These 16 T cell receptor beta chains share one sample of origin, sequenced in a study of cytomegalovirus exposure and HLA in healthy donors listed by TCRdb under 2017. The library was obtained by the immunoSEQ multiplex PCR assay. For the multiplex PCR, a mixture combining 60 forward primers for TCR Vbeta segments and 13 reverse primers for TCR Jbeta segments was used. Here the immuneACCESS table is served through TCRdb, limited to in-frame sequences with V and J called. Missing clones are a known gap in these copies; in checked studies unresolved V genes cover under half, and the rest lacks a known reason. Counted in this sample were 150,000 to 200,000 clones; around four fifths of them appeared once. The ten largest clones take up 13% of the sample. Sequencing was carried out using PBMCs. These TCRs come from a woman in her forties or fifties in good health and CMV-seropositive.

The DNA of the CDR3 is TGTGCCACCAGCAGAGAACAGGGGGGCTGGGAGACCCAGTACTTC. Its translation is CATSREQGGWETQYF. This chain uses TRBV15 with TRBJ2-5; TRBD1 matches at 8 bases. With V trimmed by 0 bases and J by 5 bases, 5 bases remained unmatched. This CDR3 has 15 residues. Germline V gene lookup returns CDR1 LNHNV and CDR2 YYDKDF (reference sequence).

The DNA of the CDR3 is TGTGCCAGCAGTACCGCCGGGGGACGGTACGAGCAGTACTTC. Its translation is CASSTAGGRYEQYF. The J gene is TRBJ2-7, the V gene TRBV2; D may be TRBD2 (6 bases). Trimming removed 5 bases from V and 4 bases from J, with 15 bases in between. Germline CDR1 is SNHLY and CDR2 is FYNNEI. This CDR3 is built from 14 residues.

The chain uses TRBV5-6 and TRBJ2-2; 8 nucleotides align to TRBD1. The CDR3 runs 16 residues. After removal of 2 bases from V and 7 bases from J, the junction contained 10 bases not matched to a gene. The germline gives CDR1 SGHDT, CDR2 YYEEEE. The CDR3 region is CASSFPSGQGIGELFF. The CDR3 coding sequence is TGTGCCAGCAGCTTCCCGAGCGGACAGGGAATCGGGGAGCTGTTTTTT.

There are a few counts of this clone. Here the CDR3 DNA reads TGCGCCAGCAGCCAAGATGAACGAGCGGGGGGCCCGAGGATTCAGTACTTC. It translates to CASSQDERAGGPRIQYF. The chain couples TRBV4-1 to TRBJ2-4, with TRBD2 identical over 9 bases. Germline CDR1 MGHRA, CDR2 YSYEKL. V dropped 0 bases and J dropped 10; count of bases not matched to a gene: 13. This CDR3 is 17 amino acids long.

This clone was counted only a few times. The V and J genes are TRBV6-6 and TRBJ2-5, with TRBD2 matching 10 bases. CDR1 is MNHNY and CDR2 is SVGAGI in the germline V gene (reference sequence). With V trimmed by 0 bases and J by 12 bases, 1 base remained unmatched. CDR3 size: 12 residues. This CDR3 reads CASSYSLAGEYF. DNA of the CDR3: TGTGCCAGCAGTTACTCCCTAGCGGGGGAGTACTTC.

The CDR3 nucleotides read TGTGCCAGCAGCATTACAGGGGGGAGCACAGATACGCAGTATTTT. Residues: CASSITGGSTDTQYF. The chain employs TRBV7-8 and TRBJ2-3; 8 bases are a match to TRBD1. The CDR3 loop spans 15 amino acids. Germline V gene lookup returns CDR1 SGHVS and CDR2 FQNEAQ. The V and J ends lost 5 bases and 0 bases, in that order; junction bases with no gene match: 4.

This clone was counted a few times. This chain links TRBV30 with TRBJ2-4; weak D call: TRBD2 (7 bases). The germline V and J ends were trimmed by 0 bases and 6 bases, with 15 bases remaining between them. Germline loops: CDR1 GTSNPN, CDR2 SVGIG (reference sequence). The CDR3 covers 15 residues. CDR3 protein: CAWSVVGGGRNIQYF. The CDR3 DNA reads TGTGCCTGGAGTGTGGTGGGAGGGGGTAGAAACATTCAGTACTTC.

The chain employs TRBV2 and TRBJ1-5; no firm D call. Looked up from germline, CDR1 is SNHLY and CDR2 is FYNNEI. This CDR3 contains 15 residues. Between the trimmed V and J ends, which lost 1 base and 2 bases, there was a span of 9 bases. Here the CDR3 DNA reads TGTGCCAGCAGTGAAGGGTTATGGCGCAATCAGCCCCAGCATTTT. This codes for CASSEGLWRNQPQHF.

The rearrangement links TRBV5-4 to TRBJ1-2; D unclear. V was pared by 0 bases and J by 4 bases, with 7 bases between. CDR3 length: 13 residues. Germline V lookup: CDR1 SGHNT, CDR2 YYREEE (reference sequence). The CDR3 loop reads CASSLEQLYGYTF. In DNA form, the CDR3 reads TGTGCCAGCAGCTTGGAACAGCTCTATGGCTACACCTTC.

CDR3 region: CASSLGSAGVDTQYF. The CDR3 coding sequence is TGCGCCAGCAGCTTGGGGTCAGCGGGGGTGGATACGCAGTATTTT. The rearrangement uses TRBV5-1 and TRBJ2-3; 8 nucleotides line up with TRBD2. Germline-derived CDR1 and CDR2 are SGHRS and YFSETQ. V lost 0 bases to trimming and J lost 6 bases; unmatched junction nucleotides: 6. CDR3 length equals 15 residues.

CDR3 sequence reads: CASSLGYQETQYF. As DNA, the CDR3 is TGCGCCAGCAGCTTGGGCTATCAAGAGACCCAGTACTTC. The chain employs TRBV5-1 and TRBJ2-5; D not certain. CDR1 is SGHRS and CDR2 is YFSETQ in the germline V gene. Trimming shortened V by 0 bases and J by 2 bases, and 5 bases separated the two germline ends. CDR3 length: 13 amino acids.

This sequence joins TRBV11-2 and TRBJ1-2; D unclear. With 1 base removed from V and 8 bases from J, the gap between germline ends came to 5 bases. The germline V gene has CDR1 SGHAT and CDR2 FQNNGV. The CDR3 is 11 residues long. The CDR3 coding sequence is TGTGCCAGCAGCTTAGGCAGGGGCTACACCTTC. This translates into CASSLGRGYTF. The variable domain in full, completed from reference TRBV11-2 and TRBJ1-2, reads EAGVAQSPRYKIIEKRQSVAFWCNPISGHATLYWYQQILGQGPKLLIQFQNNGVVDDSQLPKDRFSAERLKGVDSTLKIQPAKLEDSAVYLCASSLGRGYTFGSGTRLTVV.

The rearrangement uses TRBV15 and TRBJ1-4; tentative D call: TRBD1 (6 bases). Germline V gene data show CDR1 as LNHNV and CDR2 as YYDKDF (reference sequence). CDR3 size: 13 residues. V was cut by 5 bases and J by 7 bases, with 11 bases left in between. The CDR3 DNA reads TGTGCCACCAGCGGAATGACAGGTGAAAAACTGTTTTTT. Translated: CATSGMTGEKLFF.

The chain recombines TRBV20-1 with TRBJ2-7, with D perhaps TRBD2 (5 bases). The V gene lost 3 bases and the J gene lost 2 bases, with 5 bases spanning the gap. Looked up from germline, CDR1 is DFQATT and CDR2 is SNEGSKA (reference sequence). This CDR3 spans 11 amino acids. The DNA of the CDR3 is TGCAGTGCTAGGACTACCTACGAGCAGTACTTC. It encodes CSARTTYEQYF.

The chain uses TRBV5-1 and TRBJ1-2; 8 positions agree with TRBD1. The CDR3 is 15 amino acids. V dropped 4 bases and J dropped 5; count of bases not matched to a gene: 10. Germline values: CDR1 SGHRS, CDR2 YFSETQ. The CDR3 is CASSPPSTGGYGYTF. CDR3 coding DNA: TGCGCCAGCAGCCCCCCGAGCACAGGGGGTTATGGCTACACCTTC.

Turning to this clone: At one end the junction does not follow the germline gene, possibly because of a read error. The chain couples TRBV7-7 to TRBJ2-5; TRBD1 might be the D (5 bases). Germline CDR1 SSHAT, CDR2 FNYEAQ (reference sequence). This CDR3 comprises 15 residues. CDR3: CASSLVGATQETQYF. The CDR3 nucleotides are TGTGCTAGCAGCTTAGTAGGGGCCACTCAAGAGACCCAGTACTTC.